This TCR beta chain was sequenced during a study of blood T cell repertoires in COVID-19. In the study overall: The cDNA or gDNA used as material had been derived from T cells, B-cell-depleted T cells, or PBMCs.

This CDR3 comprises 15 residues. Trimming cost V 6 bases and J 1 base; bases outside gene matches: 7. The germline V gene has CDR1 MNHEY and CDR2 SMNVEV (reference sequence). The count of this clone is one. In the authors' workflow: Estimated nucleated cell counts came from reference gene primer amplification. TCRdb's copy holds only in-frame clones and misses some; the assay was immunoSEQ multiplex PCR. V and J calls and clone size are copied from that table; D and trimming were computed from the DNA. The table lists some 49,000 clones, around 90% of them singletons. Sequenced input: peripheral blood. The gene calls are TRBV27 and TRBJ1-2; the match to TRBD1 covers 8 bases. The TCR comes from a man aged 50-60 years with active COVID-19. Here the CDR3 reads CASSRQGTLNYGYTF. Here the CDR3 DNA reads TGTGCCAGCAGCCGACAGGGGACCCTTAACTATGGCTACACCTTC.